The source of this TCR beta chain is a study of CD8 T cells in ankylosing spondylitis. Study results and caveats: Clones linked to disease were reported to show significant enrichment in matched ankylosing spondylitis synovial fluid. Ankylosing spondylitis blood appeared to be characterized by a TCR beta motif of eight or nine highly homologous variants. Some motif variants had been reported before (in reactive arthritis synovial fluid and blood).

V was cut by 8 bases and J by 0 bases, with 27 bases left in between. The germline V gene has CDR1 KGHDR and CDR2 SFDVKD. The CDR3 covers 19 residues. Quantitative barcoded 5'-RACE was used to prepare TCR beta libraries. TCRdb itself ran the 5' RACE reads through MiXCR, one entry per CDR3 protein. The sample has about 420,000 distinct CDR3 sequences, about a fifth seen once. This clonotype has more than one count but fewer than ten. What it binds is not known. This chain joins TRBV24-1 and TRBJ1-1; maybe TRBD1 (6 bases). The source is a male donor with ankylosing spondylitis. The sample taken for sequencing was blood, either unsorted or a sorted T cell fraction (not recorded which). CDR3 region: CATTDGPIRTATMNTEAFF. CDR3 bases: TGTGCCACCACCGATGGGCCCATACGGACAGCAACCATGAACACTGAAGCTTTCTTT.